These 30 T cell receptor beta chains came from one sample sequenced in a study of beta chain features in type 1 diabetes. The study reverse transcribed the entire isolated RNA, so it sequenced expressed TCRB transcripts. Here immunoSEQ multiplex PCR was the method, and the copy in TCRdb shows in-frame clones only, minus some. The sample has 250,000 to 300,000 clones; about 8.5% are singletons. The sample consisted of central memory CD4+ T cells from blood. The source of these receptors is a woman younger than 35 in good health.

This clone was seen repeatedly, ten times or more. The chain uses TRBV4-2 and TRBJ2-5; 10 bases match TRBD2. Germline V lookup: CDR1 LGHNA, CDR2 YNFKEQ. With V trimmed by 4 bases and J by 0 bases, 11 bases remained unmatched. CDR3 length: 18 amino acids. The CDR3 region is CASSLSSGLAGDQETQYF. The DNA for the CDR3 is TGTGCCAGCAGCCTCAGTTCAGGGCTAGCGGGGGACCAAGAGACCCAGTACTTC.

This clone showed up just a few times. V gene TRBV2 combines with J gene TRBJ1-3, with D hard to call. There are 16 residues in the CDR3. Trimming stripped 5 bases from V and 0 bases from J, with 14 bases between. The germline CDR1 and CDR2 sequences are SNHLY and FYNNEI. The CDR3 sequence is CASSSRGRGSGNTIYF. The CDR3 coding sequence is TGTGCCAGCAGTTCCCGAGGACGCGGCTCTGGAAACACCATATATTTT. Full variable domain (missing parts from reference TRBV2 and TRBJ1-3): EPEVTQTPSHQVTQMGQEVILRCVPISNHLYFYWYRQILGQKVEFLVSFYNNEISEKSEIFDDQFSVERPDGSNFTLKIRSTKLEDSAMYFCASSSRGRGSGNTIYFGEGSWLTVV.

The chain combines TRBV27 with TRBJ1-1, with 7 bases aligning to TRBD1. CDR3 size: 13 residues. With 3 bases clipped from V and 3 bases from J, the junction kept 1 base outside the gene matches. CDR1 is MNHEY, CDR2 SMNVEV, per germline (reference sequence). CDR3 coding DNA: TGTGCCAGCAGTTTTCAGGGGGACACTGAAGCTTTCTTT. Translating it yields CASSFQGDTEAFF.

This chain connects TRBV7-3 to TRBJ2-5; 10 bases line up with TRBD2. The CDR3 runs to 15 residues. Germline assignment: CDR1 SGHTA and CDR2 FQGTGA. V dropped 4 bases and J dropped 1; count of bases not matched to a gene: 3. The CDR3 region is CASSSLAGPQETQYF. Here the CDR3 DNA reads TGTGCCAGCAGCTCACTAGCGGGACCCCAAGAGACCCAGTACTTC.

A few counts support this clone. The rearrangement uses TRBV7-2 and TRBJ1-2; D is possibly TRBD1 (6 bases). The V gene's germline CDR1 is SGHTA and CDR2 FQGNSA. V was pared by 4 bases and J by 5 bases, with 14 bases between. The CDR3 totals 14 residues. CDR3 sequence (DNA): TGTGCCAGCAGCTCCACCTGGCAGGGGTATGGCTACACCTTC. Amino acids: CASSSTWQGYGYTF.

V gene TRBV7-2 combines with J gene TRBJ2-7; a possible D gene is TRBD1 (5 bases). Per the germline V gene, CDR1 is SGHTA and CDR2 is FQGNSA. This CDR3 is built from 15 residues. V lost 5 bases, J lost 0 bases, and 14 bases lay in between. As DNA, the CDR3 is TGTGCCAGCAGCGAAACACAGGTGAGCTCCTACGAGCAGTACGTC. As protein: CASSETQVSSYEQYV.

The sample holds many counts of this clone. The same CDR3 is also encoded by other DNA sequences in this sample. This chain uses TRBV28 with TRBJ2-7, with 10 positions matching TRBD1. J was trimmed by 4 bases and V by 6 bases; bases with no gene match: 6. Germline assignment: CDR1 MDHEN and CDR2 SYDVKM. This CDR3 is built from 14 residues. Here the CDR3 DNA reads TGTGCCAGCAGGTCCGGGACAGGGGTTTACGAGCAGTACGTC. Translated: CASRSGTGVYEQYV.

About this clone: Other nucleotide sequences in the sample specify the same CDR3. The CDR3 coding sequence is TGCGCCAGCAGCTTGGGAACTAGCAGTTACGAGCAGTACTTC. Its protein product is CASSLGTSSYEQYF. The chain couples TRBV5-1 to TRBJ2-7; D is possibly TRBD2 (6 bases). The length of the CDR3 is 14 residues. Trimming removed 0 bases from V and 4 bases from J, with 11 bases in between. CDR1 is SGHRS and CDR2 is YFSETQ in the germline V gene.

Only a few counts were recorded for this clone. The CDR3 loop reads CASRGQGRTDTQYF. Written as DNA, the CDR3 is TGTGCCAGCAGAGGACAGGGTCGCACAGATACGCAGTATTTT. V and J are TRBV6-6 and TRBJ2-3; 8 nucleotides line up with TRBD1. The V and J ends lost 6 bases and 1 base, in that order; junction bases with no gene match: 3. CDR1 and CDR2 (germline): MNHNY, SVGAGI (reference sequence). This CDR3 is built from 14 residues.

The chain combines TRBV7-2 with TRBJ1-1; D gene uncertain. The V end lost 1 base, the J end lost 4 bases, and 13 bases lay between the germline ends. This CDR3 has 15 amino acids. The germline gives CDR1 SGHTA, CDR2 FQGNSA. CDR3 loop: CASSLVFGGATEAFF. The CDR3 bases are TGTGCCAGCAGCTTAGTTTTCGGAGGAGCCACTGAAGCTTTCTTT.

In this sample, this clone turned up a few times. The chain couples TRBV18 to TRBJ2-3, with 11 bases fitting TRBD2. CDR1 and CDR2 (germline): KGHSH, LQKENI. Unmatched junction bases numbered 8, after V lost 1 base and J lost 5 bases. The CDR3 consists of 17 residues. CDR3 in amino acids: CASSPRLAGGLVDTQYF. In nucleotides, the CDR3 is TGTGCCAGCTCACCACGGCTAGCGGGGGGCTTAGTAGATACGCAGTATTTT.

At least ten counts were recorded for this clone. This sequence joins TRBV7-2 and TRBJ2-4, with TRBD1 as a possible D gene (5 bases). Trimming cost V 5 bases and J 3 bases, with 14 bases left between them. Germline V gene lookup returns CDR1 SGHTA and CDR2 FQGNSA. The CDR3 has 15 residues. The CDR3 DNA reads as TGTGCCAGCAGCCAGGGTGGGGCGGTCAAAAACATTCAGTACTTC. This gives the protein CASSQGGAVKNIQYF.

The chain combines TRBV18 with TRBJ2-4; D remains unclear. Per the germline V gene, CDR1 is KGHSH and CDR2 is LQKENI. Trimming took 0 bases from V and 0 from J, leaving 12 bases between them. The CDR3 extends over 17 amino acids. The CDR3 protein is CASSPPGGRLAKNIQYF. The CDR3 nucleotides read TGTGCCAGCTCACCACCGGGCGGCAGGCTAGCCAAAAACATTCAGTACTTC.

The chain employs TRBV27 and TRBJ1-3; the D is unclear. V gave up 5 bases and J gave up 0 bases, with 11 bases separating them. This CDR3 contains 15 residues. Germline CDR1 and CDR2: MNHEY and SMNVEV (reference sequence). The CDR3: CASSIDGDSGNTIYF. In DNA form, the CDR3 reads TGTGCCAGCAGTATTGACGGAGACTCTGGAAACACCATATATTTT.

This clone showed up just a few times. The chain carries TRBV6-1 and TRBJ1-5; a possible D gene is TRBD1 (5 bases). CDR1 is MNHNS and CDR2 is SASEGT in the germline V gene. This CDR3 is 13 amino acids long. V was pared by 3 bases and J by 6 bases, with 9 bases between. The CDR3 nucleotides are TGTGCCAGCAGTGAGGGGGGAACTCAGCCCCAGCATTTT. Translating gives CASSEGGTQPQHF.

The chain uses TRBV28 and TRBJ2-3; 9 nucleotides align to TRBD2. CDR3 length: 14 amino acids. CDR1 is MDHEN, CDR2 SYDVKM, per germline. V gave up 3 bases and J gave up 9 bases; unmatched junction bases: 7. CDR3 in amino acids: CASSFSVAGATQYF. The DNA for the CDR3 is TGTGCCAGCAGTTTCTCAGTAGCGGGGGCAACGCAGTATTTT. The complete variable domain, with remaining parts taken from reference TRBV28 and TRBJ2-3, reads DVKVTQSSRYLVKRTGEKVFLECVQDMDHENMFWYRQDPGLGLRLIYFSYDVKMKEKGDIPEGYSVSREKKERFSLILESASTNQTSMYLCASSFSVAGATQYFGPGTRLTVL.

V is TRBV2 and J is TRBJ2-1; 11 bases align to TRBD2. Germline V CDR1 and CDR2: SNHLY, FYNNEI. CDR3 length: 15 amino acids. Losses at the gene ends were 6 bases for V and 3 bases for J; bases not matched to a gene: 4. CDR3 coding DNA: TGTGCCAGCAGGGTTACTAGCGGGGGCTACAATGAGCAGTTCTTC. It is translated as CASRVTSGGYNEQFF.

The rearrangement joins TRBV18 to TRBJ2-4; tentative D call: TRBD2 (5 bases). V dropped 6 bases and J dropped 8 bases, with 23 bases sitting between them. Germline CDR1 KGHSH, CDR2 LQKENI. The CDR3 is 16 amino acids. CDR3 sequence (DNA): TGTGCCAGCTCTCCCCCGGGGTACGCTACTGGGGACATTCAGTACTTC. Its protein is CASSPPGYATGDIQYF.

This clone was seen a handful of times. The chain recombines TRBV2 with TRBJ2-5; D is unclear. Trimming cost V 8 bases and J 0 bases, with 16 bases left between them. Germline V gene sequence: CDR1 SNHLY, CDR2 FYNNEI. The CDR3 runs 15 residues. CDR3: CASLLTDPHQETQYF. CDR3 bases: TGTGCCAGCCTCCTCACAGACCCTCACCAAGAGACCCAGTACTTC.

This clone was seen a handful of times. The chain is built from TRBV2 and TRBJ1-1, with a weak D call TRBD1 (5 bases). The V end was cut by 9 bases, the J end by 4 bases, with 9 bases between. The CDR3 runs 11 residues. Looked up from germline, CDR1 is SNHLY and CDR2 is FYNNEI. DNA for the CDR3: TGTGCCAGAAGACAGTCCACTGAAGCTTTCTTT. It encodes CARRQSTEAFF.

This clone has only a few counts. CDR3 nucleotides: TGCGCCAGCAGCCAAGATTCGGGCGGATGGAGCTCCTACAATGAGCAGTTCTTC. Translated, it gives CASSQDSGGWSSYNEQFF. This chain connects TRBV4-3 to TRBJ2-1; no definite D call. Trimming pared 0 bases from V and 0 bases from J, leaving 15 bases between. CDR3 size: 18 residues. Germline V gives CDR1 LGHNA, CDR2 YSLEER.

This clone turned up a few times. Other DNA variants within this sample encode the same CDR3. The genes are TRBV28 and TRBJ2-7; D gene ambiguous. Germline CDR1 reads MDHEN; CDR2 reads SYDVKM. The CDR3 has 12 residues. Trimming cost V 4 bases and J 6 bases, with 10 bases left between them. Here the CDR3 DNA reads TGTGCCAGCAGTTCCCCGGGTTTCGAGCAGTACGTC. It is translated as CASSSPGFEQYV.

This clone has a handful of counts. The gene calls are TRBV7-8 and TRBJ2-1, with 8 bases matching TRBD1. J was trimmed by 5 bases and V by 5 bases; bases with no gene match: 8. Germline CDR1 is SGHVS and CDR2 is FQNEAQ. The CDR3 contains 15 residues. CDR3 protein: CASSRRTGSNNEQFF. The CDR3 coding sequence is TGTGCCAGCAGCCGACGGACAGGGTCGAACAATGAGCAGTTCTTC.

The table lists this clone with a few counts. This chain links TRBV7-9 with TRBJ1-2; TRBD1 aligns across 9 bases. After removal of 5 bases from V and 3 bases from J, the junction contained 7 bases not matched to a gene. CDR3 length: 15 amino acids. Germline V lookup: CDR1 SEHNR, CDR2 FQNEAQ (reference sequence). The CDR3 protein is CASSTERQGDYGYTF. The CDR3 DNA sequence: TGTGCCAGCAGCACAGAGCGACAGGGGGACTATGGCTACACCTTC.

This clone was picked up a small number of times. The germline gene is not matched at one end of the junction; a read error may be the cause. The chain has TRBV6-6 and TRBJ2-5; no firm D call. CDR1 and CDR2 (germline): MNHNY, SVGAGI (reference sequence). The CDR3 runs to 15 residues. CDR3 in DNA: TGTGCCATCAGTGATTATAAAAGGGCCGGGGAGACCCAGTACTTC. Its protein product is CAISDYKRAGETQYF.

In regard to this clone: A much larger clonotype is one base distant, so this may be a read error. The chain links TRBV7-3 to TRBJ2-2; D not certain. The CDR3 has 13 residues. Trimming pared 1 base from V and 6 bases from J, leaving 6 bases between. In germline, CDR1 is SGHTA, CDR2 FQGTGA. CDR3: CASSLRVPGELFF. The DNA for the CDR3 is TGTGCCAGCAGCTTAAGGGTCCCCGGGGAGCTGTTTTTT.

The rearrangement links TRBV6-5 to TRBJ2-1; TRBD2 might be the D (5 bases). The CDR3 covers 13 residues. Looked up from germline, CDR1 is MNHEY and CDR2 is SVGAGI. Between the trimmed V and J ends, which lost 4 bases and 12 bases, there was a span of 16 bases. For the CDR3, the DNA is TGTGCCAGCAGTTCGCGCCTAAGGGAGTGGCAGTTCTTC. It yields the protein CASSSRLREWQFF.

This clone was seen a few times. The rearrangement uses TRBV7-2 and TRBJ2-1; D may be TRBD1 or TRBD2 (5 bases each). Between the trimmed V and J ends, which lost 0 bases and 10 bases, there was a span of 10 bases. Germline V gene sequence: CDR1 SGHTA, CDR2 FQGNSA. The CDR3 extends over 13 amino acids. Here the CDR3 reads CASSLASRGEQFF. For the CDR3, the DNA is TGTGCCAGCAGCTTAGCGTCCCGGGGCGAGCAGTTCTTC.

This clone was counted only a few times. This rearrangement joins TRBV9 to TRBJ2-3, with D unclear. Trimming removed 4 bases at V and 0 bases at J, with 15 bases between. CDR3 size: 16 residues. Germline V gives CDR1 SGDLS, CDR2 YYNGEE. The CDR3 sequence is CASSLAGYTSTDTQYF. CDR3 nucleotide sequence: TGTGCCAGCAGCTTAGCTGGGTATACTAGCACAGATACGCAGTATTTT. The complete variable domain, with remaining parts taken from reference TRBV9 and TRBJ2-3, reads DSGVTQTPKHLITATGQRVTLRCSPRSGDLSVYWYQQSLDQGLQFLIQYYNGEERAKGNILERFSAQQFPDLHSELNLSSLELGDSALYFCASSLAGYTSTDTQYFGPGTRLTVL.

This chain links TRBV18 with TRBJ2-7; TRBD2 aligns across 8 bases. With 2 bases clipped from V and 3 bases from J, the junction kept 6 bases outside the gene matches. The CDR3 is made up of 15 amino acids. The germline CDR1 and CDR2 sequences are KGHSH and LQKENI. CDR3 bases: TGTGCCAGCTCACCAGCCCTGACTAGCGTCTACGAGCAGTACTTC. This gives the protein CASSPALTSVYEQYF. The full variable domain, rest sourced from reference TRBV18 and TRBJ2-7, is NAGVMQNPRHLVRRRGQEARLRCSPMKGHSHVYWYRQLPEEGLKFMVYLQKENIIDESGMPKERFSAEFPKEGPSILRIQQVVRGDSAAYFCASSPALTSVYEQYFGPGTRLTVT.